This T cell receptor beta chain emerged from a study of beta chain features in type 1 diabetes. Study outcomes and limitations: Among all four CD4+ subsets, Type 1 diabetes patients had TCRB CDR3s that were moderately but significantly shorter.

The isolated RNA, all of it, was reverse transcribed, so expressed TCRB transcripts were what got sequenced. Profiling relied on immunoSEQ multiplex PCR, and the TCRdb table lists in-frame clones only, not all of them. The table records approximately 600,000 clones, around 12% of them present only once. In germline, CDR1 is MNHEY, CDR2 SVGAGI. The CDR3 extends over 16 amino acids. V was pared by 4 bases and J by 7 bases, with 14 bases of the junction left unmatched. A word on this clone: What it recognizes is unknown.

A single heparinised blood sample, averaging roughly 0.11 L, was obtained per donor. The sequenced sample consisted of naive CD4+ T cells from blood. This rearrangement joins TRBV6-5 to TRBJ2-7, with 9 bases aligning to TRBD2. The sequence was obtained from a man aged 25-40 years with type 1 diabetes. CDR3 DNA sequence: TGTGCCAGCAGTTCTAGGGGCGCCGGGACTAGCTGGGAGCAGTACTTC. This encodes CASSSRGAGTSWEQYF.